The 27 T cell receptor beta chains below all came from one sample that was sequenced in a study of blood T cells in healthy people across ages. Then a second PCR, running roughly 6 to 11 cycles, was carried out with a sample-barcoded 5' primer and a J-beta primer mix. A single record per CDR3 protein comes from TCRdb applying MiXCR to the 5' RACE reads. The table lists approximately 320,000 distinct CDR3 sequences, roughly 29% of them singletons. Sequencing input: blood. The receptors were gathered from an older woman in good health.

This chain links TRBV28 with TRBJ1-6; D may be TRBD1 (5 bases). CDR3 length equals 14 residues. V lost 7 bases, J lost 7 bases, and 14 bases lay in between. CDR1 MDHEN and CDR2 SYDVKM come from the germline V gene. The CDR3 is CASIRGLTNSPLHF. The CDR3 DNA sequence: TGTGCCAGCATCCGGGGACTGACCAATTCACCCCTCCACTTT.

This clonotype was seen only a few times. This rearrangement joins TRBV12-3 or TRBV12-4 to TRBJ1-5, with 9 bases identical to TRBD1. The CDR3 length is 13 residues. Trimming at V came to 5 bases and at J to 6 bases, leaving 2 bases not matched to a gene. The CDR3 DNA reads as TGTGCCAGCAGTCCGACAGGGGGTCAGCCCCAGCATTTT. It translates to CASSPTGGQPQHF.

The rearrangement joins TRBV28 to TRBJ2-5; a possible D gene is TRBD2 (5 bases). Trimming removed 6 bases at V and 2 bases at J, with 16 bases between. Germline CDR1 MDHEN, CDR2 SYDVKM. This CDR3 is 15 amino acids long. Here the CDR3 reads CASSRLSGMQETQYF. The CDR3, as DNA: TGTGCCAGCAGCCGCCTATCGGGGATGCAAGAGACCCAGTACTTC.

This clonotype was seen only a few times. The rearrangement links TRBV2 to TRBJ2-5; TRBD1 aligns across 9 bases. The CDR3 sequence is 16 residues long. Germline V CDR1 and CDR2: SNHLY, FYNNEI. Germline trimming cut 7 bases from V and 4 bases from J; bases unmatched to any gene: 13. CDR3 nucleotide sequence: TGTGCCAGCAACCCCTCAGGGACAGGGCGGGGAGAGACCCAGTACTTC. Encoded protein: CASNPSGTGRGETQYF.

This chain connects TRBV5-5 to TRBJ2-5; unclear D gene. The J call is doubtful: the DNA matches TRBJ2-1 better. The germline gives CDR1 SGHKS, CDR2 YYEKEE (reference sequence). This CDR3 contains 15 residues. The CDR3 here is CASSLEPTPRNEQFF. CDR3 in DNA: TGTGCCAGCAGCTTGGAGCCTACACCTAGGAATGAGCAGTTCTTC.

V usage is TRBV7-2 and J usage is TRBJ1-1; D not certain. V gave up 5 bases and J gave up 1 base, with 11 bases separating them. This CDR3 comprises 14 residues. In germline, CDR1 is SGHTA, CDR2 FQGNSA. CDR3 coding DNA: TGTGCCAGCAGCCCCCCCGGTCGGAACACTGAAGCTTTCTTT. It yields the protein CASSPPGRNTEAFF.

The rearrangement uses TRBV12-3 or TRBV12-4 and TRBJ2-1; 8 bases match TRBD1. This CDR3 is built from 14 residues. V gave up 3 bases and J gave up 7 bases; unmatched junction bases: 5. DNA of the CDR3: TGTGCCAGCAGTTTGTTTCAGGGGGCGAATGAGCAGTTCTTC. Translated: CASSLFQGANEQFF.

This clonotype was counted between two and nine times. This chain connects TRBV12-3 or TRBV12-4 to TRBJ1-1; D is unresolved. The V end lost 6 bases, the J end lost 5 bases, and 10 bases lay between the germline ends. CDR3 length: 12 amino acids. The CDR3 sequence is CASREGETEAFF. For the CDR3, the DNA is TGTGCCAGCAGGGAGGGAGAGACTGAAGCTTTCTTT.

The V and J genes are TRBV5-1 and TRBJ1-3; possible D gene TRBD1, 5 bases. The CDR3 sequence is 15 residues long. Trimming removed 3 bases at V and 3 bases at J, with 13 bases between. Germline V gene data show CDR1 as SGHRS and CDR2 as YFSETQ. CDR3 in DNA: TGCGCCAGCAGCTCGAACGGGGGACTTGGAAACACCATATATTTT. Protein sequence: CASSSNGGLGNTIYF. Full variable domain (outside the CDR3, taken from reference TRBV5-1 and TRBJ1-3): KAGVTQTPRYLIKTRGQQVTLSCSPISGHRSVSWYQQTPGQGLQFLFEYFSETQRNKGNFPGRFSGRQFSNSRSEMNVSTLELGDSALYLCASSSNGGLGNTIYFGEGSWLTVV.

As to this clonotype: As the CDR3 is not closed by the conserved phenylalanine or tryptophan, this likely results from a read error. The CDR3 region is CASSQGQGSYNEQFL. The CDR3 DNA follows: TGTGCCAGCAGCCAAGGGCAGGGCTCCTACAATGAGCAGTTCCTC. The chain combines TRBV3-1 with TRBJ2-1; D may be TRBD1 (5 bases). The CDR3 spans 15 residues. Germline V gene data show CDR1 as LGHDT and CDR2 as YNNKEL (reference sequence). V was trimmed by 1 base and J by 0 bases, leaving 7 bases between them.

The V and J genes are TRBV20-1 and TRBJ2-7, with TRBD2 matching over 7 bases. This CDR3 region has 15 residues. Germline V gene data show CDR1 as DFQATT and CDR2 as SNEGSKA (reference sequence). V lost 4 bases and J lost 0; bases outside the gene matches: 9. The CDR3: CSATKETSFSYEQYF. The CDR3 DNA sequence: TGCAGTGCTACCAAGGAGACTAGCTTCTCCTACGAGCAGTACTTC.

The CDR3 spells CASSLDGQGVNEQFF. In nucleotides, the CDR3 is TGCGCCAGCAGCTTGGACGGACAGGGGGTCAATGAGCAGTTCTTC. The V call is TRBV5-1, the J call TRBJ2-1, with 10 bases lining up with TRBD1. Trimming at V came to 0 bases and at J to 6 bases, leaving 3 bases not matched to a gene. CDR1 is SGHRS, CDR2 YFSETQ, per germline. This CDR3 is 15 amino acids long.

This clonotype was observed a handful of times. The chain uses TRBV6-1 and TRBJ1-4; D may be TRBD1 (5 bases). Per germline, CDR1 MNHNS and CDR2 SASEGT. The CDR3 consists of 13 residues. Trimming left V 6 bases short and J 7 bases short, with 12 bases between. CDR3 amino acids: CASRPPGLEKLFF. The CDR3 coding sequence is TGTGCCAGCAGACCCCCGGGACTTGAAAAACTGTTTTTT.

The chain links TRBV28 to TRBJ1-3, with no clear D. The length of the CDR3 is 14 residues. Trimming removed 4 bases at V and 2 bases at J, with 9 bases between. Germline V CDR1 and CDR2: MDHEN, SYDVKM. CDR3 loop: CASSSVSPGNTIYF. DNA of the CDR3: TGTGCCAGCAGTTCAGTCTCCCCTGGAAACACCATATATTTT. The variable domain in full, with the rest retrieved from reference TRBV28 and TRBJ1-3, is DVKVTQSSRYLVKRTGEKVFLECVQDMDHENMFWYRQDPGLGLRLIYFSYDVKMKEKGDIPEGYSVSREKKERFSLILESASTNQTSMYLCASSSVSPGNTIYFGEGSWLTVV.

The chain recombines TRBV5-5 with TRBJ2-3; possible D gene TRBD1, 5 bases. This CDR3 comprises 15 residues. V was clipped by 0 bases and J by 0 bases, with 8 bases between them. The germline gives CDR1 SGHKS, CDR2 YYEKEE (reference sequence). The CDR3 loop is CASSLGRASTDTQYF. CDR3 sequence (DNA): TGTGCCAGCAGCTTGGGCAGGGCGAGCACAGATACGCAGTATTTT.

This chain links TRBV28 with TRBJ2-3; D unresolved. Trimming left V 7 bases short and J 5 bases short, with 13 bases between. The germline gives CDR1 MDHEN, CDR2 SYDVKM. CDR3 size: 13 residues. CDR3 nucleotides: TGTGCCAGCACCCTAGATCTAGGAGATACGCAGTATTTT. Its translation: CASTLDLGDTQYF.

The chain combines TRBV3-1 with TRBJ2-5; perhaps TRBD2 as D (7 bases). The end of the DNA aligns better with TRBJ2-7, so the J call may be wrong. Germline CDR1 is LGHDT and CDR2 is YNNKEL (reference sequence). This CDR3 spans 15 amino acids. CDR3 in DNA: TGTGCCAGCAGCATGCGACTAGCAAGGGGGATCGAGCAGTACTTC. As protein: CASSMRLARGIEQYF.

The genes are TRBV18 and TRBJ2-6; 7 bases map to TRBD1. CDR3 length: 18 residues. The V segment lost 3 bases and the J segment 0 bases; nucleotides outside the gene matches: 8. Germline lookup yields CDR1 KGHSH and CDR2 LQKENI. The CDR3 here is CASSPLHTGASGANVLTF. CDR3 in DNA: TGTGCCAGCTCACCGCTACATACAGGGGCCTCTGGGGCCAACGTCCTGACTTTC.

A few counts support this clonotype. This chain connects TRBV28 to TRBJ2-1; TRBD1 might be the D (6 bases). The V and J ends lost 4 bases and 7 bases respectively, with 20 bases between them. Germline values: CDR1 MDHEN, CDR2 SYDVKM. The CDR3 covers 16 residues. The CDR3, as DNA: TGTGCCAGCAGTTCCCGGGACACTAGAAACCCAAATGAGCAGTTCTTC. This gives the protein CASSSRDTRNPNEQFF.

The chain combines TRBV7-2 with TRBJ2-3; weak D call: TRBD2 (5 bases). Trimming took 0 bases from V and 1 from J, leaving 11 bases between them. Germline V CDR1 and CDR2: SGHTA, FQGNSA. This CDR3 is 16 amino acids long. The chain's CDR3 is CASSLARAKGTDTQYF. In DNA form, the CDR3 reads TGTGCCAGCAGCTTAGCGCGGGCCAAGGGCACAGATACGCAGTATTTT.

The chain has TRBV2 and TRBJ2-1; D is unresolved. This CDR3 comprises 12 residues. From germline, CDR1 is SNHLY and CDR2 FYNNEI. Between the trimmed V and J ends, which lost 3 bases and 10 bases, there was a span of 10 bases. In DNA form, the CDR3 reads TGTGCCAGCAGTGAGGAGTACCGGGAGCAGTTCTTC. It yields the protein CASSEEYREQFF.

This clonotype came up a few times. The V gene is TRBV29-1, the J gene TRBJ1-5, with 9 positions matching TRBD1. Germline assignment: CDR1 SQVTM and CDR2 ANQGSEA. The V gene end was trimmed by 6 bases and the J gene end by 7 bases; junction bases not matched to a gene: 7. The CDR3 consists of 13 residues. The CDR3 here is CSVDTGGGQPQHF. CDR3 nucleotides: TGCAGCGTAGATACAGGGGGCGGCCAGCCCCAGCATTTT.

This clonotype appeared a few times. The V call is TRBV20-1, the J call TRBJ2-1; D gene ambiguous. The CDR3 is 14 amino acids. Trimming took off 0 bases at V and 2 bases at J, with 8 bases between the two ends. The germline V gene encodes CDR1 DFQATT and CDR2 SNEGSKA (reference sequence). For the CDR3, the DNA is TGCAGTGCTAGAGATGTGCGGACCTACAATGAGCAGTTCTTC. Protein product: CSARDVRTYNEQFF.

This chain joins TRBV11-1 and TRBJ2-3; 8 nucleotides align to TRBD1. Per the germline V gene, CDR1 is SGHAT and CDR2 is FQDESV (reference sequence). Trimming cost V 4 bases and J 4 bases; bases outside gene matches: 1. This CDR3 is 13 amino acids long. The CDR3 region has the DNA TGTGCCAGCAGCTCGGACAGGGCAGATACGCAGTATTTT. It yields the protein CASSSDRADTQYF.

This sequence joins TRBV5-8 and TRBJ2-1; no clear D. With 4 bases removed from V and 4 bases from J, the gap between germline ends came to 6 bases. Germline V gene sequence: CDR1 SGHTS, CDR2 YDEGEE. The CDR3 loop spans 12 amino acids. The CDR3 nucleotides are TGTGCCAGCAGCGTAAAGTACAATGAGCAGTTCTTC. Translating gives CASSVKYNEQFF.

This clonotype was observed a few times. The chain combines TRBV6-6 with TRBJ2-1, with 11 bases matching TRBD2. This CDR3 comprises 18 residues. The trim removed 5 bases at V and 0 bases at J, leaving 9 bases unmatched. Germline V gene lookup returns CDR1 MNHNY and CDR2 SVGAGI (reference sequence). The CDR3: CASSTGLAVYSSYNEQFF. The CDR3, as DNA: TGTGCCAGCAGTACGGGACTAGCGGTGTATAGCTCCTACAATGAGCAGTTCTTC.

This clonotype was seen a handful of times. The V call is TRBV5-1, the J call TRBJ2-7, with D maybe TRBD2 (5 bases). The CDR3 has 14 amino acids. V was pared by 4 bases and J by 4 bases, with 15 bases between. CDR1 SGHRS and CDR2 YFSETQ come from the germline V gene. In DNA form, the CDR3 reads TGCGCCAGCAGCGTTGGGAGCCAGATTTACGAGCAGTACTTC. Amino acid sequence: CASSVGSQIYEQYF.